This entry describes one T cell receptor (beta chain). These data are taken from a study of CD8+ T cells in alopecia areata. RNA extraction was followed by reverse transcription into cDNA, which acted as the sequencing template. The protocol was immunoSEQ multiplex PCR, while the TCRdb copy is restricted to in-frame clones and leaves out a portion. Of about 30,000 clones detected, less than 65% appear once; the ten largest clones hold 15% to 20%. Germline V gives CDR1 SGHVS, CDR2 FNYEAQ. The CDR3 is 13 residues long. V lost 1 base and J 4 bases, leaving 8 bases between the germline ends. Sequenced input: NKG2D-high CD8+ T cells sorted from blood. This TCR was recovered from a human donor with alopecia areata. The V gene is TRBV7-6, the J gene TRBJ2-7; D not resolved. The CDR3 region is CASSLGSRYEQYF. The CDR3 DNA reads as TGTGCCAGCAGCTTAGGGTCGCGTTACGAGCAGTACTTC.